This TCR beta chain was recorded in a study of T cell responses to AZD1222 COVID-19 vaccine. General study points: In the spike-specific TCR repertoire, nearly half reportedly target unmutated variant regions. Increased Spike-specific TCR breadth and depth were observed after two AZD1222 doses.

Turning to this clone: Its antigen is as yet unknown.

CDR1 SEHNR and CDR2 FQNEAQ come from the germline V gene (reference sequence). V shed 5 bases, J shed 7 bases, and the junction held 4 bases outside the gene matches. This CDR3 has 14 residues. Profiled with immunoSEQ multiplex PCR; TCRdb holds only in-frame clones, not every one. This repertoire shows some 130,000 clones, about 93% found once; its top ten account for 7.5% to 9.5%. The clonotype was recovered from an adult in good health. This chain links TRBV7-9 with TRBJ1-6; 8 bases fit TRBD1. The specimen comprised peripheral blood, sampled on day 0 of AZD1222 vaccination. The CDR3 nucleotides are TGTGCCAGCAGCCCGACAGGGGTAAATTCACCCCTCCACTTT. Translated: CASSPTGVNSPLHF.